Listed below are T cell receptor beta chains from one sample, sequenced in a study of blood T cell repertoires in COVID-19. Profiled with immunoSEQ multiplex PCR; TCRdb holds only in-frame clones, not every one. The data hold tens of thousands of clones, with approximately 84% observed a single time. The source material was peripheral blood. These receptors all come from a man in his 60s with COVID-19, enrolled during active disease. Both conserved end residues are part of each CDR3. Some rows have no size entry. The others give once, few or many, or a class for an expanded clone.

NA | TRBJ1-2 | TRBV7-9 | CASSRDIGGYTF
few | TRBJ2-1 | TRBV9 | CASSVGAGGASYNEQFF
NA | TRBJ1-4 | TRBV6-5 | CASSSQGSREKLFF
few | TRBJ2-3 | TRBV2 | CASSLRGDTQYF
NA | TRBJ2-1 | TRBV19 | CASSGTSGRYNEQFF
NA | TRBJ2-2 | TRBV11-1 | CASSQLAGVPGELFF
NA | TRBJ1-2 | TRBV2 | CASSGQGSYYGYTF
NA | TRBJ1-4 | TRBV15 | CATSRDGTGGEKLFF
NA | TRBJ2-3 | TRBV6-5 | CAAGREGTDTQYF
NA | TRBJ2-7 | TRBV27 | CASSLSRDRVHEQYF
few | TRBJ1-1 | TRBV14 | CASSQRSPEEAFF
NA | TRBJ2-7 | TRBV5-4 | CASRTTGPTYEQYF
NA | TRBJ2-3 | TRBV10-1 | CASSELGGGPDTQYF
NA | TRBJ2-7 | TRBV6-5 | CASPLEFFGEQYF
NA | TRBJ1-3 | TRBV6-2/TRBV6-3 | CASSWENTGNTIYF
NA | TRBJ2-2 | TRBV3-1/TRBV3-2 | CASEKGPAGELFF
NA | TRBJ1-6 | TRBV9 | CASSEGQVNSPLHF
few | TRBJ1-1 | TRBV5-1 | CASSPGTANTEAFF
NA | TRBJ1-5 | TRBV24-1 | CATSEGGGNQPQHF
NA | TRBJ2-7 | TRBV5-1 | CASSLQGARYEQYF
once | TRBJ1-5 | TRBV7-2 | CASSTTRRDNQPQHF
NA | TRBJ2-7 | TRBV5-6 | CASSADRYGDFILYEQYF
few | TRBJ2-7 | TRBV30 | CAWRGTSGAYEQYF
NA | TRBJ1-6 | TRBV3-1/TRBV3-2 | CASSMGQGIGNSPLHF
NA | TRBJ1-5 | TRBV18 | CASSPNSGRNQPQHF
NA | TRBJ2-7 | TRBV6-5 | CASSYSLGHYEQYF
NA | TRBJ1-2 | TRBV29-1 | CSANGQGGYTF
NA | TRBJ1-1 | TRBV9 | CASSVLTVPTEAFF